Shown below are 23 T cell receptor beta chains from a single sample sequenced in a study of blood T cells in healthy people across ages. Primed by a sample-barcoded 5' primer and a J-beta primer mix, a second PCR proceeded for about 7 to 12 cycles. Each CDR3 protein gets one entry after TCRdb re-called the 5' RACE reads with MiXCR. This table holds 1.5 million to 2 million distinct CDR3 sequences, approximately 39% found once. The sequencing sample was made of blood. The receptors originated from a human donor in good health.

Of note for this clonotype: Here the CDR3 omits its conserved ending phenylalanine or tryptophan, so a read error is the likely source. This rearrangement joins TRBV5-1 to TRBJ2-4, with a tentative D call TRBD1 (5 bases). The CDR3 has 12 amino acids. V was clipped by 0 bases and J by 7 bases, with 5 bases between them. Germline assignment: CDR1 SGHRS and CDR2 YFSETQ. The CDR3 region is CASSLDRNIQYC. CDR3 DNA sequence: TGCGCCAGCAGCTTGGACAGGAACATTCAGTACTGC.

This clonotype was seen many times. The V and J genes are TRBV11-2 and TRBJ2-3, with 7 bases matching TRBD1. The germline V gene has CDR1 SGHAT and CDR2 FQNNGV. The CDR3 spans 16 residues. Unmatched junction bases numbered 7, after V lost 4 bases and J lost 0 bases. CDR3 sequence: CASSSHPGQSTDTQYF. CDR3 DNA: TGTGCCAGCAGCTCTCATCCGGGACAGAGCACAGATACGCAGTATTTT.

The CDR3 DNA reads TGTGCCAGCAGCCCCGGTGAGGGACCGCTCATCTACGAGCAGTACTTC. Translation: CASSPGEGPLIYEQYF. The chain employs TRBV13 and TRBJ2-5; D might be TRBD1 or TRBD2, each matching 5 bases. The end of the DNA aligns better with TRBJ2-7, so the J call may be wrong. The CDR3 contains 16 residues. The germline V gene has CDR1 PRHDT and CDR2 FYEKMQ (reference sequence).

Comment on this clonotype: At one end the junction does not follow the germline gene, possibly because of a read error. The J gene is TRBJ1-1, the V gene TRBV7-9; the D gene is possibly TRBD1 (6 bases). The CDR3 length is 15 residues. The germline V gene encodes CDR1 SEHNR and CDR2 FQNEAQ (reference sequence). Here the CDR3 DNA reads TGTGCCAGCAGTTTAGAGGGGGGGATGGACACTGAAGCTTTCTTT. Translating gives CASSLEGGMDTEAFF. Full variable domain (missing parts from reference TRBV7-9 and TRBJ1-1): DTGVSQNPRHKITKRGQNVTFRCDPISEHNRLYWYRQTLGQGPEFLTYFQNEAQLEKSRLLSDRFSAERPKGSFSTLEIQRTEQGDSAMYLCASSLEGGMDTEAFFGQGTRLTVV.

V is TRBV28 and J is TRBJ1-2; D may be TRBD1 (5 bases). Germline CDR1 is MDHEN and CDR2 is SYDVKM. The V end was cut by 5 bases, the J end by 4 bases, with 14 bases between. CDR3 size: 14 residues. The CDR3 region is CASSPPGPSYGYTF. The CDR3 DNA reads as TGTGCCAGCAGTCCACCGGGGCCAAGCTATGGCTACACCTTC.

Turning to this clonotype: Mismatch with germline at one junction end may stem from a read error. The chain joins TRBV5-1 to TRBJ1-2, with D unresolved. Germline lookup yields CDR1 SGHRS and CDR2 YFSETQ. The CDR3 extends over 17 amino acids. This CDR3 reads CASSLGRISVLNYGYIF. The CDR3 DNA sequence: TGCGCCAGCAGCTTGGGAAGGATCTCCGTTCTTAACTATGGCTACATCTTC.

This chain connects TRBV20-1 to TRBJ1-4; 8 nucleotides align to TRBD1. The CDR3 length is 14 residues. With 5 bases clipped from V and 7 bases from J, the junction kept 9 bases outside the gene matches. CDR1 DFQATT and CDR2 SNEGSKA come from the germline V gene (reference sequence). CDR3 bases: TGCAGTGCTGTACTGGGGACAGGAATTGAAAAACTGTTTTTT. Encoded protein: CSAVLGTGIEKLFF.

Regarding this clonotype: With a much larger clone just one base away, this may be a read error. The genes are TRBV7-2 and TRBJ2-7; D ambiguous. Trimming cost V 3 bases and J 0 bases, with 6 bases left between them. In germline, CDR1 is SGHTA, CDR2 FQGNSA. This CDR3 has 13 amino acids. The CDR3 DNA is TGTGCCAGCAGCTTTATTGGCTCCTACGAGCAGTACTTC. Residues: CASSFIGSYEQYF.

V is TRBV20-1 and J is TRBJ1-4; D is perhaps TRBD1 (6 bases). CDR1 is DFQATT and CDR2 is SNEGSKA in the germline V gene (reference sequence). The CDR3 extends over 16 amino acids. The ends were cut back, 2 bases at V and 0 bases at J, with 13 bases in the middle. The CDR3 DNA sequence: TGCAGTGCTAGAAAGACAGGTTTTGCAACTAATGAAAAACTGTTTTTT. Encoded protein: CSARKTGFATNEKLFF.

This clonotype was observed a few times. The chain employs TRBV24-1 and TRBJ2-1, with 9 bases lining up with TRBD1. The CDR3 sequence is 17 residues long. Germline loops: CDR1 KGHDR, CDR2 SFDVKD. J lost 9 bases, V lost 3 bases, and 14 bases had no gene match. For the CDR3, the DNA is TGTGCCACCAGTGATCGCGATCCCGGGACAGGGCTAGGTGAGCAGTTCTTC. It encodes CATSDRDPGTGLGEQFF.

V gene TRBV18 combines with J gene TRBJ1-1; 8 bases map to TRBD1. V lost 1 base, J lost 7 bases, and 11 bases stayed unmatched. The CDR3 runs to 16 residues. Per the germline V gene, CDR1 is KGHSH and CDR2 is LQKENI. DNA of the CDR3: TGTGCCAGCTCACCACGGGTATCAGGGGGCGAAGATGAAGCTTTCTTT. Translation: CASSPRVSGGEDEAFF.

In this sample, this clonotype turned up a few times. The J gene is TRBJ2-7, the V gene TRBV7-2; a weak D match, TRBD1 (6 bases). CDR3 length: 17 residues. The V gene lost 4 bases and the J gene lost 3 bases, with 22 bases spanning the gap. Per the germline V gene, CDR1 is SGHTA and CDR2 is FQGNSA. In DNA form, the CDR3 reads TGTGCCAGCAGCTATAGGCCCCCGTCGGCAGGGGACTACGAGCAGTACTTC. Its translation is CASSYRPPSAGDYEQYF.

The chain recombines TRBV6-2 or TRBV6-3 with TRBJ1-1, with no clear D. This CDR3 is built from 15 residues. Germline lookup yields CDR1 MNHEY and CDR2 SVGEGT. The V end was cut by 6 bases, the J end by 4 bases, with 18 bases between. The CDR3 region has the DNA TGTGCCAGCAGCCTGGAAACTCCGGCAGGCACTGAAGCTTTCTTT. This encodes CASSLETPAGTEAFF.

The gene calls are TRBV11-1 and TRBJ2-7, with TRBD1 matching 10 bases. The germline CDR1 and CDR2 sequences are SGHAT and FQDESV (reference sequence). J lost 5 bases, V lost 6 bases, and 4 bases had no gene match. This CDR3 has 13 residues. The DNA for the CDR3 is TGTGCCAGCAGGGACAGGGGGGACCACGAGCAGTACTTC. This encodes CASRDRGDHEQYF.

As concerns this clonotype: One end of the junction varies from germline; a read error may be responsible. V usage is TRBV12-3 or TRBV12-4 and J usage is TRBJ2-1, with 13 bases aligning to TRBD2. The CDR3 runs to 16 residues. The CDR3 nucleotides read TGTGCCGGCAGTCCTGGACTAGCGGGGGCCTACAATGAGCAGTTCTTC. Residues: CAGSPGLAGAYNEQFF.

This clonotype was observed a handful of times. The V and J genes are TRBV12-3 or TRBV12-4 and TRBJ2-1, with TRBD2 matching 9 bases. Losses at the gene ends were 5 bases for V and 4 bases for J; bases not matched to a gene: 6. The CDR3 is 15 amino acids. The CDR3 DNA reads TGTGCCAGCAGTGGAGCGGGGGGCGGGTACAATGAGCAGTTCTTC. Residues: CASSGAGGGYNEQFF.

This clonotype was seen only once. The rearrangement uses TRBV10-3 and TRBJ2-1, with 10 positions matching TRBD2. In germline, CDR1 is ENHRY, CDR2 SYGVKD. This CDR3 contains 15 residues. After removal of 6 bases from V and 1 base from J, the junction contained 3 bases not matched to a gene. CDR3 DNA: TGTGCCATCAGGATTAGCGGGGGGTCCTACAATGAGCAGTTCTTC. Its protein is CAIRISGGSYNEQFF.

This chain uses TRBV20-1 with TRBJ1-2, with unresolved D. CDR1 and CDR2 from the germline V gene are DFQATT and SNEGSKA (reference sequence). The CDR3 runs 13 residues. V dropped 1 base and J dropped 4 bases, with 10 bases sitting between them. The CDR3 loop is CSARAWDFYGYTF. The CDR3 nucleotides are TGCAGTGCTAGAGCCTGGGATTTCTATGGCTACACCTTC.

The chain has TRBV15 and TRBJ2-7; 9 bases match TRBD1. The trim removed 4 bases at V and 3 bases at J, leaving 7 bases unmatched. Per germline, CDR1 LNHNV and CDR2 YYDKDF (reference sequence). The CDR3 contains 15 residues. For the CDR3, the DNA is TGTGCCACCAGCAACCGGGACAGGGCCCTCTACGAGCAGTACTTC. Translated: CATSNRDRALYEQYF. The full variable domain, with the rest looked up from reference TRBV15 and TRBJ2-7, is DAMVIQNPRYQVTQFGKPVTLSCSQTLNHNVMYWYQQKSSQAPKLLFHYYDKDFNNEADTPDNFQSRRPNTSFCFLDIRSPGLGDTAMYLCATSNRDRALYEQYFGPGTRLTVT.

The chain joins TRBV11-2 to TRBJ1-1, with TRBD1 matching 8 bases. The CDR3 loop spans 17 amino acids. Germline V gives CDR1 SGHAT, CDR2 FQNNGV. V trimming: 2 bases; J trimming: 3 bases; junction bases outside the gene matches: 11. CDR3 loop: CASSLIVQTGADTEAFF. The CDR3, as DNA: TGTGCCAGCAGCTTAATAGTCCAGACAGGGGCGGACACTGAAGCTTTCTTT.

The V call is TRBV4-1, the J call TRBJ1-5, with D uncertain. The CDR3 is 16 residues long. CDR1 and CDR2 from the germline V gene are MGHRA and YSYEKL. Trimming shortened V by 4 bases and J by 2 bases, and 15 bases separated the two germline ends. The CDR3 loop is CASSPRLQRGNQPQHF. The CDR3 region has the DNA TGCGCCAGCAGCCCCCGGTTACAGAGGGGCAATCAGCCCCAGCATTTT.

The chain joins TRBV6-2 or TRBV6-3 to TRBJ2-4; 7 positions match TRBD1. From germline, CDR1 is MNHEY and CDR2 SVGEGT. Trimming removed 0 bases from V and 12 bases from J; junction bases left unmatched: 5. This CDR3 is built from 13 residues. DNA of the CDR3: TGTGCCAGCAGTTACTCGAGACAGGGAGCTCAGTACTTC. It encodes CASSYSRQGAQYF.

This clonotype was counted only a few times. This chain joins TRBV12-3 or TRBV12-4 and TRBJ1-2; a weak D match, TRBD1 (6 bases). CDR3 size: 14 residues. Deletions cut 6 bases from V and 0 bases from J, with 11 bases between. This CDR3 reads CASSPGTTNYGYTF. The CDR3 bases are TGTGCCAGCAGCCCCGGGACAACTAACTATGGCTACACCTTC.